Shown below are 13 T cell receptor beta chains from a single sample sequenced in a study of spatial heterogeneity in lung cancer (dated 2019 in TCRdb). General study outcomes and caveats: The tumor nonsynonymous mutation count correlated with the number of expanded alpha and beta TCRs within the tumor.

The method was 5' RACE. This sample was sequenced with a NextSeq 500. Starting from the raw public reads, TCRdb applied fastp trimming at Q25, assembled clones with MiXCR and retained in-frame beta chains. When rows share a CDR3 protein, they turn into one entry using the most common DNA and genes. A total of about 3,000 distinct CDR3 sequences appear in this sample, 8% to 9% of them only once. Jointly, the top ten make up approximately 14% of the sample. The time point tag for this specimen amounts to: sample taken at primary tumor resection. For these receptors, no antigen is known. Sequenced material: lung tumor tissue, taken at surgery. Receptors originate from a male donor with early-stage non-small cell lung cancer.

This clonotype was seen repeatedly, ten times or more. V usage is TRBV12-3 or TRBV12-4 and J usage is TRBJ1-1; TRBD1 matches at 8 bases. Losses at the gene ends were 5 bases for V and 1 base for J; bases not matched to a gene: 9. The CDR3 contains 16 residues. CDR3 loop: CASSIKPGTGNTEAFF. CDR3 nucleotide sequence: TGTGCCAGCAGTATAAAACCAGGGACAGGGAACACTGAAGCTTTCTTT.

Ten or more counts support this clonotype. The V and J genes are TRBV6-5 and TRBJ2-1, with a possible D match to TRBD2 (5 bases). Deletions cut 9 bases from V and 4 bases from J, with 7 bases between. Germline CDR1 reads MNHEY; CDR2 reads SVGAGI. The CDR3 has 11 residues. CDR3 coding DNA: TGTGCCAGTGGGGAGTACAATGAGCAGTTCTTC. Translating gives CASGEYNEQFF.

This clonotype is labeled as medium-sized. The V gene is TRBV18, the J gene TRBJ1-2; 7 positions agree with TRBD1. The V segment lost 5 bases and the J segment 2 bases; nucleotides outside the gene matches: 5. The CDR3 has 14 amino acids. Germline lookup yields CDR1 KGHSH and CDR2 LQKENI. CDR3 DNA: TGTGCCAGCTCAAGATCGACAGGGAACTATGGCTACACCTTC. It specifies CASSRSTGNYGYTF.

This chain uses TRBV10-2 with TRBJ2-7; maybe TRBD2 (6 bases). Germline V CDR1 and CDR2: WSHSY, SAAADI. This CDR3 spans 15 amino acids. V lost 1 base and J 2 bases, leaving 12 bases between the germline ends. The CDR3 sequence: CASSEWGGAAYEQYF. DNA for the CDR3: TGCGCCAGCAGTGAGTGGGGCGGGGCCGCCTACGAGCAGTACTTC.

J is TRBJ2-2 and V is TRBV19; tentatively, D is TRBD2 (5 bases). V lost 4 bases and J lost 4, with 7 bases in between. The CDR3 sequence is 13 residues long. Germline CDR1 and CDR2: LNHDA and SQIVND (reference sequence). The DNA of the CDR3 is TGTGCCAGTAGTACTCGGGGCACCGGGGAGCTGTTTTTT. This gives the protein CASSTRGTGELFF.

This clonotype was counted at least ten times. CDR3 amino acids: CASSGPLNYGYTF. The CDR3 bases are TGTGCCAGCAGCGGGCCCCTTAACTATGGCTACACCTTC. The chain combines TRBV28 with TRBJ1-2, with D hard to call. The CDR3 has 13 amino acids. V shed 6 bases and J shed 1 base, with 9 bases lying between them. Germline CDR1 and CDR2: MDHEN and SYDVKM.

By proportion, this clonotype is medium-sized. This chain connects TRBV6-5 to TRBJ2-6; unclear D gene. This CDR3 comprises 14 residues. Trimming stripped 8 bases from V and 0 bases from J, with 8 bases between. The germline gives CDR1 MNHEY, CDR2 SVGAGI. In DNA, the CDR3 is TGTGCCAGCCGCCTTACCTCTGGGGCCAACGTCCTGACTTTC. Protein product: CASRLTSGANVLTF.

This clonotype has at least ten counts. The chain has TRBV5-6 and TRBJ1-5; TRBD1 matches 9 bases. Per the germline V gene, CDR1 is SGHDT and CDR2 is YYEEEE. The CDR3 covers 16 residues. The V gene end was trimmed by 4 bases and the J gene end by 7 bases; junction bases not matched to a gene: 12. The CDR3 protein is CASSARPGQGPQPQHF. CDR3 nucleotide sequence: TGTGCCAGCAGCGCCCGACCGGGACAGGGCCCCCAGCCCCAGCATTTT.

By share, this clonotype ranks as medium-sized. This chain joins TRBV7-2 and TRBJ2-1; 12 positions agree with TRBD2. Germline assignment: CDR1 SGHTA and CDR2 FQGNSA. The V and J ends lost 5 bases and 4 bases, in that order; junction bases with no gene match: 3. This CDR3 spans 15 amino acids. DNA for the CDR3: TGTGCCAGCAGCGTAACTAGCGGGAGGTACAATGAGCAGTTCTTC. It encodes CASSVTSGRYNEQFF.

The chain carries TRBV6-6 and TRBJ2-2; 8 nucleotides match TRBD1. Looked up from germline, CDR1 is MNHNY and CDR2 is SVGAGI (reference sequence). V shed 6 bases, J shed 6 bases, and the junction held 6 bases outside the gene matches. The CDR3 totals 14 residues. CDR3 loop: CASSSPGGPGELFF. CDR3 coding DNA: TGTGCCAGCAGCTCCCCAGGGGGCCCCGGGGAGCTGTTTTTT.

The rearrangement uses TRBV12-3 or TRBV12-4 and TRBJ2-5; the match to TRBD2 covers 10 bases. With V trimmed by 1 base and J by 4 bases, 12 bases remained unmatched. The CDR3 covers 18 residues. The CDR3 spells CASSLGVAGGPAGETQYF. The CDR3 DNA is TGTGCCAGCAGTTTAGGGGTAGCGGGGGGCCCAGCGGGAGAGACCCAGTACTTC.

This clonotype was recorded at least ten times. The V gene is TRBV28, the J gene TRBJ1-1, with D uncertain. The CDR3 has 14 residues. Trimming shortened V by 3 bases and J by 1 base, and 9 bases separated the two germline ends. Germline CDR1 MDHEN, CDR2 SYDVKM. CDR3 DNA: TGTGCCAGCAGTTTCTTACCGGCGAACACTGAAGCTTTCTTT. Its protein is CASSFLPANTEAFF. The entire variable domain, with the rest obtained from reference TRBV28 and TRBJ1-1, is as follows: DVKVTQSSRYLVKRTGEKVFLECVQDMDHENMFWYRQDPGLGLRLIYFSYDVKMKEKGDIPEGYSVSREKKERFSLILESASTNQTSMYLCASSFLPANTEAFFGQGTRLTVV.

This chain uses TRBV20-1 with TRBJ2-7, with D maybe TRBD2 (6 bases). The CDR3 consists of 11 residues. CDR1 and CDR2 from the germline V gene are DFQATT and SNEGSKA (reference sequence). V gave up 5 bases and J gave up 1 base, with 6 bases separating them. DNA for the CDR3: TGCAGTGCTGGGACTTCCTACGAGCAGTACTTC. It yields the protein CSAGTSYEQYF.